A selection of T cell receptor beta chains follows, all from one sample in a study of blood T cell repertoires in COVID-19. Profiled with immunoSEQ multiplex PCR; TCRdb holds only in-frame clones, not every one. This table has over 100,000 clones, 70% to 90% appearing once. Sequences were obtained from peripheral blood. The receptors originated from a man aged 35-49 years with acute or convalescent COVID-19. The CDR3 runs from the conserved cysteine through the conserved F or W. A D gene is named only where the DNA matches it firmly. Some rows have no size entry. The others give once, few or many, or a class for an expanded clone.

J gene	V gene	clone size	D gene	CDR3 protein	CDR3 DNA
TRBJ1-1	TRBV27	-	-	CASSLVGFMNTEAFF	TGTGCCAGCAGTTTAGTGGGCTTCATGAACACTGAAGCTTTCTTT
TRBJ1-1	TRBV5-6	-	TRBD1	CASSLTGGRTEAFF	TGTGCCAGCAGCCTAACAGGGGGCAGGACTGAAGCTTTCTTT
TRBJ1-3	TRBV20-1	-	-	CSASVVSGNTIYF	TGCAGTGCTAGTGTCGTCTCTGGAAACACCATATATTTT
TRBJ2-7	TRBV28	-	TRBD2	CANGLAGHRFSYEQYF	TGTGCCAACGGACTAGCGGGACACCGATTCTCCTACGAGCAGTACTTC
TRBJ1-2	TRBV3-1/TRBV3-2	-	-	CASSQVDSGGYGYTF	TGTGCCAGCAGCCAAGTAGACAGCGGGGGCTATGGCTACACCTTC
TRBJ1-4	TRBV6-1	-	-	CASSELGRGGDEKLFF	TGTGCCAGCAGTGAACTGGGTCGAGGGGGTGACGAAAAACTGTTTTTT
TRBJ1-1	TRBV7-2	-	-	CASSLWGLVNTEAFF	TGTGCCAGCAGCTTATGGGGGCTTGTGAACACTGAAGCTTTCTTT
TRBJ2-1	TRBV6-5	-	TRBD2	CASSYRTSGGANEQFF	TGTGCCAGCAGTTACCGAACTAGCGGGGGGGCCAATGAGCAGTTCTTC
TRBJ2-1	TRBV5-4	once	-	CASRGAVYNEQFF	TGTGCCAGCAGAGGGGCAGTATACAATGAGCAGTTCTTC
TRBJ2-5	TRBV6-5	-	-	CASRLAAYQETQYF	TGTGCCAGCAGATTAGCGGCGTACCAAGAGACCCAGTACTTC
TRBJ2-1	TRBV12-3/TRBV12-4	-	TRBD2	CASRLAGANEQFF	TGTGCCAGTAGACTAGCGGGGGCCAATGAGCAGTTCTTC
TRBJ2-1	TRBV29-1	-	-	CSVADSNEQFF	TGCAGCGTCGCCGACAGCAATGAGCAGTTCTTC
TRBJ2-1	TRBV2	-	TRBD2	CASRAVGGGYNEQFF	TGTGCCAGCAGGGCCGTCGGGGGGGGCTACAATGAGCAGTTCTTC
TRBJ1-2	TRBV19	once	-	CASSIFLGQGYTF	TGTGCCAGTAGTATATTCCTGGGGCAGGGCTACACCTTC
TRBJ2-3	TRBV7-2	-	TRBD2	CASSFGTNQDTQYF	TGTGCCAGCAGCTTCGGGACTAACCAAGATACGCAGTATTTT
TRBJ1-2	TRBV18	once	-	CASSPPELTGAYGYTF	TGTGCCAGCTCACCACCGGAGTTAACAGGAGCTTATGGCTACACCTTC